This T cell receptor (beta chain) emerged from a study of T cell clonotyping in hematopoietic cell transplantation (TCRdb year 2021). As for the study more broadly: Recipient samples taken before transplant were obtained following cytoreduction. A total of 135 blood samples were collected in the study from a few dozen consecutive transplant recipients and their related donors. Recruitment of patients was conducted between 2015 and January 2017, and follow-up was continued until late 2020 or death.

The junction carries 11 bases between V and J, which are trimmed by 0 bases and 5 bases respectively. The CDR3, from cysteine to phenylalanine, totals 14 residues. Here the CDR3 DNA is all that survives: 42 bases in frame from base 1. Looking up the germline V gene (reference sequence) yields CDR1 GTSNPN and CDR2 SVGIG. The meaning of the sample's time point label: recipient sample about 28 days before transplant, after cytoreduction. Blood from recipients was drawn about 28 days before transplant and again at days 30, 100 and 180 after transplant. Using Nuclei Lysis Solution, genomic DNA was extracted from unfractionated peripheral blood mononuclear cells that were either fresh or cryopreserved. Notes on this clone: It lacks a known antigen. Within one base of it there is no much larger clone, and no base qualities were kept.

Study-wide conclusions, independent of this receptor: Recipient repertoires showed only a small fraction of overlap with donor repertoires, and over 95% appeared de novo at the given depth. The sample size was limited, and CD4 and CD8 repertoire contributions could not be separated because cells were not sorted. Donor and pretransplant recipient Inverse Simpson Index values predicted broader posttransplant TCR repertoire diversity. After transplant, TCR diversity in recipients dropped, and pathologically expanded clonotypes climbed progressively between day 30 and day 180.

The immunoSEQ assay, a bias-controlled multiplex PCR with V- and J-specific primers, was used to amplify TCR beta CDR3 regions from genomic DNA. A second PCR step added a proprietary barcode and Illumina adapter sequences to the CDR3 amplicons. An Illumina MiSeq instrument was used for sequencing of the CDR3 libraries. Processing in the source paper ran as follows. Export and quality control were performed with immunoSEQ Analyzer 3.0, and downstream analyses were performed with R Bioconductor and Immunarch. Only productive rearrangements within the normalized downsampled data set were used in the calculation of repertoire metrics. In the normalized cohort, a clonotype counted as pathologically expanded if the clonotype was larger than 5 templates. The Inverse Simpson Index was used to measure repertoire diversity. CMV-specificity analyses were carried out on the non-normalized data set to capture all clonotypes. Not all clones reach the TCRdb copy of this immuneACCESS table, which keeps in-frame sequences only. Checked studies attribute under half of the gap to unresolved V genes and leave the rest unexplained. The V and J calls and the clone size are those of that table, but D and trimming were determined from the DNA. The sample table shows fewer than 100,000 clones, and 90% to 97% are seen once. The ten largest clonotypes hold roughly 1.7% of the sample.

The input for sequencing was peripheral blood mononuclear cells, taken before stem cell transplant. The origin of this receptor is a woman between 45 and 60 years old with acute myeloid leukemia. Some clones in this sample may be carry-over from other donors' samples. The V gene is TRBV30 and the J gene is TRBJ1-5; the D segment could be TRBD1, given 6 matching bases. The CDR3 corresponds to CAWSVPQGHQPQHF. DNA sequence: TGTGCCTGGAGTGTACCCCAGGGGCATCAGCCCCAGCATTTT.